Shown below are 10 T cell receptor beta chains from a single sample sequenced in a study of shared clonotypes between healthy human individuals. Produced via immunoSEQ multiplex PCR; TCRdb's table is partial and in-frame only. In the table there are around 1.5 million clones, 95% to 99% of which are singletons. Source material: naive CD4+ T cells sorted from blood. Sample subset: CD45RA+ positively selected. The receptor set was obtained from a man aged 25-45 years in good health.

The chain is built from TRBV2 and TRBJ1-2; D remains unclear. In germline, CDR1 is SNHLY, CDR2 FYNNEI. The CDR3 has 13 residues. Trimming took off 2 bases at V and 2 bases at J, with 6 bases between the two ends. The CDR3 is CASSESVNYGYTF. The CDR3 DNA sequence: TGTGCCAGCAGTGAATCAGTCAACTATGGCTACACCTTC.

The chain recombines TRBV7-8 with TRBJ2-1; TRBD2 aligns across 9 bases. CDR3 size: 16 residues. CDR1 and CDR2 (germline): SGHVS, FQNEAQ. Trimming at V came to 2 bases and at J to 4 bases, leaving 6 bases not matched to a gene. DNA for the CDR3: TGTGCCAGCAGCTTAATTGCTAGCGGGATTTACAATGAGCAGTTCTTC. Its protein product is CASSLIASGIYNEQFF.

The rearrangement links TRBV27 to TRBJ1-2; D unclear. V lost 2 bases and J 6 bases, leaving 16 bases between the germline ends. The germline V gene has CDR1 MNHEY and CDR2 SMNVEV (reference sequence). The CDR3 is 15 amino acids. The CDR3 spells CASSLAADLRHGYTF. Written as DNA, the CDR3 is TGTGCCAGCAGTTTAGCGGCGGACCTCAGGCATGGCTACACCTTC.

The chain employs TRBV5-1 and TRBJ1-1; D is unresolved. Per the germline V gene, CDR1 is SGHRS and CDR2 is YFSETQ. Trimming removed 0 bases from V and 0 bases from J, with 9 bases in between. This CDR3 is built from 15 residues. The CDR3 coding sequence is TGCGCCAGCAGCTTGGTGCCCAAGGTGAACACTGAAGCTTTCTTT. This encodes CASSLVPKVNTEAFF.

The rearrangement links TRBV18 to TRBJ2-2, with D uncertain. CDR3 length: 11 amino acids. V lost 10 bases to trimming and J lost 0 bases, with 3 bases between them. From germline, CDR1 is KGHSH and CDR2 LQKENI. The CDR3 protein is CATSNTGELFF. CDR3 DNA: TGTGCCACCTCGAACACCGGGGAGCTGTTTTTT.

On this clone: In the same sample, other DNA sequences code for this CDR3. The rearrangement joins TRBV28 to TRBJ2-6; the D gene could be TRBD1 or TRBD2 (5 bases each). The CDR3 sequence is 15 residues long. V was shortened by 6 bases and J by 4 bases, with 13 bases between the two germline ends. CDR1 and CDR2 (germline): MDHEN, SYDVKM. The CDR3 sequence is CASRPPGTGANVLTF. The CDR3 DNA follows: TGTGCCAGCAGACCCCCAGGGACCGGGGCCAACGTCCTGACTTTC.

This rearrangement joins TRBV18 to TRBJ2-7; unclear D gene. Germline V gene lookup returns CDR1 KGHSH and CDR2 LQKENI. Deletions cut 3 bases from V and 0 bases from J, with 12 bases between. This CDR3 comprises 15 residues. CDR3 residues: CASSPRASSSYEQYF. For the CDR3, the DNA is TGTGCCAGCTCACCCCGGGCCAGTAGCTCCTACGAGCAGTACTTC.

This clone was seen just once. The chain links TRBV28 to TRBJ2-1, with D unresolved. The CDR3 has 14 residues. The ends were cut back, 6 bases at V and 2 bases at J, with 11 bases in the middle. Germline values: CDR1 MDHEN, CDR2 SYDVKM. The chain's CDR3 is CASSWSAAYNEQFF. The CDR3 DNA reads TGTGCCAGCAGCTGGAGCGCAGCCTACAATGAGCAGTTCTTC.

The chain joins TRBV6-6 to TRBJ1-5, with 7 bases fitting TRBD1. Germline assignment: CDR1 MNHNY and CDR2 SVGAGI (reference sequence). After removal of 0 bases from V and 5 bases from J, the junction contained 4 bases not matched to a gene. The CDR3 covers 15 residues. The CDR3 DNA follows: TGTGCCAGCAGTTACTCCGACAGGGCCCATCAGCCCCAGCATTTT. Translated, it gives CASSYSDRAHQPQHF.

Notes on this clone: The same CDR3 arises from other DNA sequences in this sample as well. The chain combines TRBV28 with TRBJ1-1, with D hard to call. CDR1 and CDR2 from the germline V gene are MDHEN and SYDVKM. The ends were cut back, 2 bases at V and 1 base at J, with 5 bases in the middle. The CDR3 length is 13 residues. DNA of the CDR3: TGTGCCAGCAGTTTAGTGGGGAACACTGAAGCTTTCTTT. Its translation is CASSLVGNTEAFF.